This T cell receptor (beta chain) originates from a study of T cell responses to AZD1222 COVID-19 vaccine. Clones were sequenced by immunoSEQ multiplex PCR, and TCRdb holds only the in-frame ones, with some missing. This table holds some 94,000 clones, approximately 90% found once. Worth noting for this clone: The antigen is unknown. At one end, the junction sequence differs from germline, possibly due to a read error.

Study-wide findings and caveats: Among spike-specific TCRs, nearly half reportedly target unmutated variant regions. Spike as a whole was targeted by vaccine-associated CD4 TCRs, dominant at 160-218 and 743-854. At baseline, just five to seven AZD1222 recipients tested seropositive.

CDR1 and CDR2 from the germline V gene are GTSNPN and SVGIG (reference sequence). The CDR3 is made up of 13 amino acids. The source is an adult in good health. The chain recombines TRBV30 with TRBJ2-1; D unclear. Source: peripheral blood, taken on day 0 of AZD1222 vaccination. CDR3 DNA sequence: TGTGCCTGGAGTTTGGCCAGTTTTAGTTCTTTGGTCTTC. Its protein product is CAWSLASFSSLVF.